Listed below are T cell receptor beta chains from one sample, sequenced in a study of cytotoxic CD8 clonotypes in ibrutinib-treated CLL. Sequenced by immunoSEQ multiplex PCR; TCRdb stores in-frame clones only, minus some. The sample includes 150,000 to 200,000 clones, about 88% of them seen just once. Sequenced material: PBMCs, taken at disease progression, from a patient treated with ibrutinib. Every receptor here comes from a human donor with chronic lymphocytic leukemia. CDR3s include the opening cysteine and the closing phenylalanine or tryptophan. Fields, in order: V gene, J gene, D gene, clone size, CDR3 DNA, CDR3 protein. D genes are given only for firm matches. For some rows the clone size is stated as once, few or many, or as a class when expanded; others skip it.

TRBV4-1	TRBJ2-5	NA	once	TGCGCCAGCAGCCTTTTGGCAGCCGAGACCCAGTACTTC	CASSLLAAETQYF
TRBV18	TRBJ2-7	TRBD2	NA	TGTGCCAGCTCACCAGGACTAGCGGGAAGATACGAGCAGTACTTC	CASSPGLAGRYEQYF
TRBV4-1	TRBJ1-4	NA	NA	TGCGCCAGCAGCCAAGATCTTCGACAGTTTAATGAAAAACTGTTTTTT	CASSQDLRQFNEKLFF
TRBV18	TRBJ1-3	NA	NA	TGTGCCAGCTCACCATGGTCGGGGGGCGCATCTGGAAACACCATATATTTT	CASSPWSGGASGNTIYF
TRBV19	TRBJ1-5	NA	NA	TGTGCCAGTAGTATATATGCACAGGGAAGTCAGCCCCAGCATTTT	CASSIYAQGSQPQHF
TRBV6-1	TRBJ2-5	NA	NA	TGTGCCAGCAGTGGACCACCTGGGGCCCAGTACTTC	CASSGPPGAQYF
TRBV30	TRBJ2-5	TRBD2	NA	TGTGCCTGGACAAGCGGGAGGAAAGAGACCCAGTACTTC	CAWTSGRKETQYF
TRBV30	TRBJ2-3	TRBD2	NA	TGTGCCTGGAGTGTACGGCGGGAGGGGGCAGATACGCAGTATTTT	CAWSVRREGADTQYF
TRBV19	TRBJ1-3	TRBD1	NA	TGTGCCACCTCACTCACCGGCGGGACAGGCTCTTCCACCATATATTTT	CATSLTGGTGSSTIYF
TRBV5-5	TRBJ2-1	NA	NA	TGTGCCAGCAGCCGTCAGGGCGGGATCATCGCCTACAATGAGCAGTTCTTC	CASSRQGGIIAYNEQFF
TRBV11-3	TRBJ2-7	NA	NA	TGTGCCAGCAGTTTGGACTATTCGGAGCAGTACTTC	CASSLDYSEQYF
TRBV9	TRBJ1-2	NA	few	TGTGCCAGCAGCGTAGATGGCAGGGACTCTGGGTATGGCTACACCTTC	CASSVDGRDSGYGYTF
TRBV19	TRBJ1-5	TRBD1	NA	TGTGCCAGTAGCACTATACAGGGGCAGCCCCAGCATTTT	CASSTIQGQPQHF
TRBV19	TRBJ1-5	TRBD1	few	TGTGCCAGTTCGGGACAGAGCAATCAGCCCCAGCATTTT	CASSGQSNQPQHF
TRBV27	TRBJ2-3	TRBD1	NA	TGTGCCACCCAAAGGGCCGGGACAGGGGGCAAGTTGGGAGATACGCAGTATTTT	CATQRAGTGGKLGDTQYF
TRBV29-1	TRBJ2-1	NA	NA	TGCAGCGTCGGGCACGGGGGACGGGCATACAATGAGCAGTTCTTC	CSVGHGGRAYNEQFF
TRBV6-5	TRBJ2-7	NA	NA	TGTGCCAGCAGTTCGGGATTTGAACTAGCAAACGAGCAGTACTTC	CASSSGFELANEQYF
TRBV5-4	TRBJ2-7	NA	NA	TGTGCCAGCAGCTCGTCCTCCGTAACAGGGTTTGGGGCCTACGAGCAGTACTTC	CASSSSSVTGFGAYEQYF
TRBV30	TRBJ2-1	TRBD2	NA	TGTGCCTGGAGTGTACGGACTACGCTAGCGGGATACAGGCCCAATGAGCAGTTCTTC	CAWSVRTTLAGYRPNEQFF
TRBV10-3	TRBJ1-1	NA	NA	TGTGCCGTCGGGGGGCTTGGGTCCGAAGCTTTCTTT	CAVGGLGSEAFF
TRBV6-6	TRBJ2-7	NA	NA	TGTGCCAGCAGCTACAGGGAGGGATGGAACGAGCAGTACTTC	CASSYREGWNEQYF
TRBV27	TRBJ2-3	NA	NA	TGTGCCAGCAGACAGATAAGCCGCACAGATACGCAGTATTTT	CASRQISRTDTQYF
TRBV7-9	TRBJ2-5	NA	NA	TGTGCCAGCAGCTTAGTTCATTCCGGCAGTAAAGAGACCCAGTACTTC	CASSLVHSGSKETQYF
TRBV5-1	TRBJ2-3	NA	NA	TGCGCCAGCAGCTTGGCCGAGTCGGCTAGCACAGATACGCAGTATTTT	CASSLAESASTDTQYF
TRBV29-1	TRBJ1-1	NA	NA	TGCAGCGTGGGGGGAGGAGTCATGAACACTGAAGCTTTCTTT	CSVGGGVMNTEAFF
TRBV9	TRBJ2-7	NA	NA	TGTGCCAGCAGCGTAGGTGCGGAAAGCTCCTACGAGCAGTACTTC	CASSVGAESSYEQYF
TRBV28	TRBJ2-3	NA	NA	TGTGCCAGCAGTTTATTGGACCCGGGGCCCCGTCATACGCAGTATTTT	CASSLLDPGPRHTQYF
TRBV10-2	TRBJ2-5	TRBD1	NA	TGCGCCAGCCAGGGACAGACGTACCAAGAGACCCAGTACTTC	CASQGQTYQETQYF
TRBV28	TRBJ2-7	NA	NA	TGTGCCAGCAGTTTTTACGGGAGAATCAACGAGCAGTACTTC	CASSFYGRINEQYF
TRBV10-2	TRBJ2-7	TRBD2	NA	TGCGCCAGCAGTGCGCTAGCGGGGGGAAACTACGAGCAGTACTTC	CASSALAGGNYEQYF
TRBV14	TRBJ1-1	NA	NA	TGTGCCAGCAGCCAACCCGGCCGACAGAACACTGAAGCTTTCTTT	CASSQPGRQNTEAFF
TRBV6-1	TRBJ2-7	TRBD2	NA	TGTGCCAGCAGTGAATCGGCTAGCGGGAGGCTAATGAACGAGCAGTACTTC	CASSESASGRLMNEQYF
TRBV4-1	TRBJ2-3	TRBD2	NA	TGCGCCAGCAGCCAAGATAGGGGCAGCGCGAGCGGGAGGGGAGATACGCAGTATTTT	CASSQDRGSASGRGDTQYF
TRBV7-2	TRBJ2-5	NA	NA	TGTGCCAGCAGCTTAGCCGAGACCCAGTACTTC	CASSLAETQYF
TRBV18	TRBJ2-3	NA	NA	TGTGCCAGCTCACCTTACACTAGCACAGATACGCAGTATTTT	CASSPYTSTDTQYF
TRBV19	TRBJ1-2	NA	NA	TGTGCCAGTAGTGCCAAATGGGACGGGTATGGCTACACCTTC	CASSAKWDGYGYTF